The clone carrying this T cell receptor (beta chain) appeared a single time. Its antigen is undetermined. Profiled with immunoSEQ multiplex PCR; TCRdb holds only in-frame clones, not every one. This repertoire shows 56,000 or so clones, approximately 80% found once; its top ten account for roughly 17%. Per the germline V gene, CDR1 is KGHSH and CDR2 is LQKENI. The CDR3 has 17 residues. J gave up 2 bases and V 3 bases, and 9 bases lay outside the gene matches. CTLA-4 blockade with ipilimumab, together with focal radiation, was given to patients with chemo-refractory metastatic non-small-cell lung cancer. The source of the sample is a study of radiotherapy plus CTLA-4 blockade in lung cancer. The overall study: Patients showed objective responses in around a sixth of cases and disease control in 31%. Broader study findings: Together with interferon-beta, which increased in serum after radiation, early dynamic changes in blood T cell clones were reportedly the best predictors of response. After radiotherapy and ipilimumab, tumor-derived clones expanded in peripheral blood.

The sample was peripheral blood, taken from a patient treated with radiotherapy plus ipilimumab. The genes are TRBV18 and TRBJ2-3, with 9 bases aligning to TRBD2. This receptor was identified in a human donor with non-small cell lung cancer who had a complete response to radiotherapy plus ipilimumab. CDR3 nucleotides: TGTGCCAGCTCACCGAGTAGCGGGAGCCTTGACACAGATACGCAGTATTTT. Its translation: CASSPSSGSLDTDTQYF.